These 12 T cell receptor beta chains came from one sample sequenced in a study of T cell responses to AZD1222 COVID-19 vaccine. Data came from immunoSEQ multiplex PCR; TCRdb stores just in-frame clones and leaves some out. The sample shows 130,000 to 150,000 clones, about 90% of them seen only once. Specimen: peripheral blood, collected on day 0 of AZD1222 vaccination. The receptors stem from an adult in good health.

As DNA, the CDR3 is TGTGCCAGCAGCTCGGGACTAGCGCGTTACAATGAGCAGTTCTTC. Its translation: CASSSGLARYNEQFF. V is TRBV7-9 and J is TRBJ2-1, with TRBD2 identical over 10 bases. Germline V gene data show CDR1 as SEHNR and CDR2 as FQNEAQ (reference sequence). The V and J ends lost 4 bases and 4 bases, in that order; junction bases with no gene match: 4. The CDR3 length is 15 residues.

J is TRBJ1-6 and V is TRBV11-2; TRBD1 aligns across 8 bases. The CDR3 is 15 residues long. Losses at the gene ends were 6 bases for V and 6 bases for J; bases not matched to a gene: 7. Germline values: CDR1 SGHAT, CDR2 FQNNGV. DNA for the CDR3: TGTGCCAGCAGTCGGGGACAGGCTGGTAATTCACCCCTCCACTTT. Amino acid sequence: CASSRGQAGNSPLHF.

The chain uses TRBV20-1 and TRBJ1-1; D ambiguous. The germline V gene has CDR1 DFQATT and CDR2 SNEGSKA (reference sequence). With 3 bases removed from V and 1 base from J, the gap between germline ends came to 3 bases. This CDR3 spans 11 amino acids. In nucleotides, the CDR3 is TGCAGTGCTAGCGGGAACACTGAAGCTTTCTTT. Its protein product is CSASGNTEAFF.

This clone appeared once. V usage is TRBV5-1 and J usage is TRBJ2-1; D may match TRBD1 or TRBD2 (6 bases each). With 4 bases removed from V and 3 bases from J, the gap between germline ends came to 11 bases. The germline CDR1 and CDR2 sequences are SGHRS and YFSETQ. The CDR3 consists of 14 residues. CDR3 residues: CASSHRDFYNEQFF. CDR3 coding DNA: TGCGCCAGCAGCCACAGGGACTTCTACAATGAGCAGTTCTTC.

This clone has more than one count but fewer than ten. The V and J genes are TRBV19 and TRBJ2-1, with TRBD2 matching over 8 bases. This CDR3 contains 14 residues. Germline CDR1 is LNHDA and CDR2 is SQIVND (reference sequence). The junction had 10 bases not matched to a gene; V was cut back by 6 bases and J by 9 bases. CDR3 coding DNA: TGTGCCAGTAGCCCGGGGCGGGAGGACAGTGAGCAGTTCTTC. It specifies CASSPGREDSEQFF.

The V gene is TRBV29-1, the J gene TRBJ2-1; the D gene is possibly TRBD1 (6 bases). Per germline, CDR1 SQVTM and CDR2 ANQGSEA. Trimming left V 1 base short and J 4 bases short, with 11 bases between. The CDR3 has 14 residues. CDR3 in amino acids: CSVEASQGYNEQFF. In nucleotides, the CDR3 is TGCAGCGTTGAAGCCTCCCAGGGGTACAATGAGCAGTTCTTC.

This clone showed up just once. This chain links TRBV19 with TRBJ2-1; 10 bases agree with TRBD2. V lost 5 bases and J lost 1; bases outside the gene matches: 2. The germline V gene encodes CDR1 LNHDA and CDR2 SQIVND (reference sequence). This CDR3 region has 15 residues. CDR3 loop: CASSPTSGSYNEQFF. The CDR3, as DNA: TGTGCCAGTAGTCCGACTAGCGGGTCCTACAATGAGCAGTTCTTC.

The chain carries TRBV7-6 and TRBJ1-6; TRBD1 agrees at 7 bases. This CDR3 comprises 15 residues. J was trimmed by 7 bases and V by 6 bases; bases with no gene match: 9. Per germline, CDR1 SGHVS and CDR2 FNYEAQ. CDR3 DNA sequence: TGTGCCAGCAGTTCCGACAGGGTGGGAAATTCACCCCTCCACTTT. It specifies CASSSDRVGNSPLHF.

V gene TRBV10-1 combines with J gene TRBJ2-5; D not resolved. This CDR3 has 9 amino acids. CDR1 and CDR2 from the germline V gene are WNHNN and SYGVQD (reference sequence). The V end lost 8 bases, the J end lost 5 bases, and 3 bases lay between the germline ends. CDR3 region: CASGETQYF. CDR3 coding DNA: TGCGCCAGCGGGGAGACCCAGTACTTC.

This chain uses TRBV4-1 with TRBJ1-6; a possible D gene is TRBD1 (5 bases). This CDR3 comprises 16 residues. The germline V gene encodes CDR1 MGHRA and CDR2 YSYEKL. Trimming shortened V by 0 bases and J by 7 bases, and 13 bases separated the two germline ends. In nucleotides, the CDR3 is TGCGCCAGCAGCCAAGATAGCAGGGCCAGAAATTCACCCCTCCACTTT. This translates into CASSQDSRARNSPLHF.

This clone was counted once. The V call is TRBV5-1, the J call TRBJ2-7; 10 nucleotides match TRBD2. This CDR3 has 14 residues. Losses at the gene ends were 1 base for V and 3 bases for J; bases not matched to a gene: 1. The germline CDR1 and CDR2 sequences are SGHRS and YFSETQ. The CDR3 bases are TGCGCCAGCAGCTTGACTAGCGGGGACTACGAGCAGTACTTC. Its translation is CASSLTSGDYEQYF.

The chain links TRBV4-2 to TRBJ2-3; tentatively, D is TRBD2 (7 bases). The germline V gene has CDR1 LGHNA and CDR2 YNFKEQ. This CDR3 is built from 19 residues. V shed 3 bases and J shed 2 bases, with 24 bases lying between them. The CDR3 sequence is CASSHSGGGGGRDTDTQYF. The CDR3 nucleotides are TGTGCCAGCAGCCATTCGGGGGGCGGCGGGGGTCGAGACACAGATACGCAGTATTTT.